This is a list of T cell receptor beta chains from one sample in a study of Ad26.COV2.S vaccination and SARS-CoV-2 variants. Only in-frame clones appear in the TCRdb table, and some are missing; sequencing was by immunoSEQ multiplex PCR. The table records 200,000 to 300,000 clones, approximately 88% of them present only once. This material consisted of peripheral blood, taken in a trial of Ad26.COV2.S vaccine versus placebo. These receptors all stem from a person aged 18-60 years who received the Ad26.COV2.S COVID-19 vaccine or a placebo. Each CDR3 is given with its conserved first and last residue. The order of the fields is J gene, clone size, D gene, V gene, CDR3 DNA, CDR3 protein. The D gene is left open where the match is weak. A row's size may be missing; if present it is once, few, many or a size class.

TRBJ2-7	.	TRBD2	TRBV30	TGTGCCTGGAGTGTTAGCGGGAGGGCCTCCTACGAGCAGTACTTC	CAWSVSGRASYEQYF
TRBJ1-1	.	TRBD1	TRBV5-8	TGTGCCAGCAGCCCCCTGGACAGGAATTTCCAAGCTTTCTTT	CASSPLDRNFQAFF
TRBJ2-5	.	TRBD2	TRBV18	TGTGCCAGCTCACCCCAATTGGCGGGAGGTGAGACCCAGTACTTC	CASSPQLAGGETQYF
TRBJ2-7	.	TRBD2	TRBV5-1	TGCGCCAGCAGCTTGGGCGGGAGAGGTCACGAGCAGTACTTC	CASSLGGRGHEQYF
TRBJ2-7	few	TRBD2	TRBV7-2	TGTGCCAGCAGCTTAGGACTAGCGGGAGGCGAGCAGTACTTC	CASSLGLAGGEQYF
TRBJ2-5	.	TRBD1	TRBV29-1	TGCAGCGTTGAACATAATCCGGGACAGGCGTACTTC	CSVEHNPGQAYF
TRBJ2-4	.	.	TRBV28	TGTGCCAGCAGTTTCTCTGACAGGCGATCAAACATTCAGTACTTC	CASSFSDRRSNIQYF
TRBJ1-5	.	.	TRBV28	TGTGCCAGCAGTTTATACAATCAGCCCCAGCATTTT	CASSLYNQPQHF
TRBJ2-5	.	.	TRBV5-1	TGCGCCAGCGGGGTAGGTGAAGAGACCCAGTACTTC	CASGVGEETQYF
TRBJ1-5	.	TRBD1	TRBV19	TGTGCCAGTAGTTCGACAGGGGGTGAGAGCAATCAGCCCCAGCATTTT	CASSSTGGESNQPQHF
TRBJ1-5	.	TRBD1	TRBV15	TGTGCCACCAGCAGAGACCGACAGGGGGTCAATCAGCCCCAGCATTTT	CATSRDRQGVNQPQHF
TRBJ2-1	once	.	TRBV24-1	TGTGCCACCTCCCTAAACGGTGGCAGGGCCTCCTACAATGAGCAGTTCTTC	CATSLNGGRASYNEQFF
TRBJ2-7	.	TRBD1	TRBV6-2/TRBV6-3	TGTGCCAGCAGTTCACAGGGGTCTCTCTACGAGCAGTACTTC	CASSSQGSLYEQYF
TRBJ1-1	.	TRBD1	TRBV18	TGTGCCAGCTCACCACCCGGGACAGGGATGAACACTGAAGCTTTCTTT	CASSPPGTGMNTEAFF
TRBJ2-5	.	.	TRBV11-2	TGTGCCAGCAGCTTAGGGATACAAGAGACCCAGTACTTC	CASSLGIQETQYF
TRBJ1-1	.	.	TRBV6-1	TGTGCCAGCAGTGATTTCGGGGGGGGACCTGAAGCTTTCTTT	CASSDFGGGPEAFF
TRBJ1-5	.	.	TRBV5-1	TGCGCCAGCAGCTACGACGGACTCAATCAGCCCCAGCATTTT	CASSYDGLNQPQHF
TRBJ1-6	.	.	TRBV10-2	TGCGCCAGCAGGGACCTTTTAGTCAATTATAATTCACCCCTCCACTTT	CASRDLLVNYNSPLHF
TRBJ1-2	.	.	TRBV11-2	TGTGCCAGCACCCCGTTGGGGGGACTGTTAGCTAACTATGGCTACACCTTC	CASTPLGGLLANYGYTF
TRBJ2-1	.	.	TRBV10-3	TGTGCCATCAGTGAGCTAGGGTGGGGCTATGAGCAGTTCTTC	CAISELGWGYEQFF
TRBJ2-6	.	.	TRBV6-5	TGTGCCAGCCGGGAATCTGGGGCCAACGTCCTGACTTTC	CASRESGANVLTF
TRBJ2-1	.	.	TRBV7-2	TGTGCCAGCAGCCAGAGGGCTCAAAGCTCCTACAATGAGCAGTTCTTC	CASSQRAQSSYNEQFF
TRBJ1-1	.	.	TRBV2	TGTGCCAGCAGTGAGAGCAGGGTCGTCACTGAAGCTTTCTTT	CASSESRVVTEAFF
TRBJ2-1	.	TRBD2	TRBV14	TGTGCCAGCAGCCAAGCGCGGGGGGGCCTGGATGAGCAGTTCTTC	CASSQARGGLDEQFF
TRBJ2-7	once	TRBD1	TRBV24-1	TGTGCCACCAGTCCCGGGACAGGGCCCTACGAGCAGTACTTC	CATSPGTGPYEQYF
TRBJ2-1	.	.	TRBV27	TGTGCCAGCAGGGGTTTCCTTAACAATGAGCAGTTCTTC	CASRGFLNNEQFF